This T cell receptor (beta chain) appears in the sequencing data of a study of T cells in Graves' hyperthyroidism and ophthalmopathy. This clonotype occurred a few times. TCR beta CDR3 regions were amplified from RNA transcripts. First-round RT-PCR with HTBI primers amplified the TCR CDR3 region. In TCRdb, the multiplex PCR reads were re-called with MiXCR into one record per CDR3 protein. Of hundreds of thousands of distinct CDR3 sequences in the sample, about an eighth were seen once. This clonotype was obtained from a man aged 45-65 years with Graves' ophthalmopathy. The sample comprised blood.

CDR3 amino acids: CASSLFLGRGTGELFF. The CDR3 bases are TGCGCCAGCAGCTTGTTCCTCGGGAGAGGCACCGGGGAGCTGTTTTTT. This rearrangement joins TRBV5-1 to TRBJ2-2; perhaps TRBD2 as D (6 bases). Germline V CDR1 and CDR2: SGHRS, YFSETQ. The CDR3 extends over 16 amino acids. The V end was cut by 1 base, the J end by 4 bases, with 14 bases between.